These 32 T cell receptor beta chains were all obtained from the same sample, sequenced in a study of Ad26.COV2.S vaccination and SARS-CoV-2 variants. Treatment: around 19 received Ad26.COV2.S at low or high dose, single or two shots; 5 received placebo; per-sample allocation not given. Collection of the samples took place on day 63 after the first injection of vaccine or placebo. The protocol was immunoSEQ multiplex PCR, while the TCRdb copy is restricted to in-frame clones and leaves out a portion. This sample has about 430,000 clones, with approximately 90% found just once. The material sequenced was peripheral blood, taken in a trial of Ad26.COV2.S vaccine versus placebo. These receptor sequences come from a person aged 18-65 years who received the Ad26.COV2.S COVID-19 vaccine or a placebo.

The chain carries TRBV19 and TRBJ1-5, with D possibly matching TRBD1 (5 bases). Germline-derived CDR1 and CDR2 are LNHDA and SQIVND (reference sequence). V was cut by 2 bases and J by 5 bases, with 13 bases left in between. The CDR3 contains 15 residues. CDR3 sequence reads: CASSIWGVGDQPQHF. The CDR3 DNA follows: TGTGCCAGTAGTATATGGGGCGTTGGCGATCAGCCCCAGCATTTT.

Comments on this clone: Other nucleotide sequences from this sample produce the same CDR3. V gene TRBV5-4 combines with J gene TRBJ2-3; D not certain. This CDR3 comprises 13 residues. V lost 1 base and J lost 0, with 3 bases in between. Germline V gene lookup returns CDR1 SGHNT and CDR2 YYREEE (reference sequence). CDR3 bases: TGTGCCAGCAGCTTGTACAGCACAGATACGCAGTATTTT. Protein sequence: CASSLYSTDTQYF.

J is TRBJ1-4 and V is TRBV7-8; D is unresolved. Trimming cost V 1 base and J 4 bases, with 7 bases left between them. Germline V gene lookup returns CDR1 SGHVS and CDR2 FQNEAQ. The CDR3 covers 14 residues. The CDR3: CASSLGIDNEKLFF. The CDR3 nucleotides read TGTGCCAGCAGCTTAGGTATCGATAATGAAAAACTGTTTTTT.

This clone was picked up one time. V is TRBV6-2 or TRBV6-3 and J is TRBJ2-1; 9 bases are a match to TRBD2. Losses at the gene ends were 6 bases for V and 7 bases for J; bases not matched to a gene: 7. The CDR3 is 14 residues long. Germline V lookup: CDR1 MNHEY, CDR2 SVGEGT. The DNA for the CDR3 is TGTGCCAGCAGACCTAGCGGGATGAATAATGAGCAGTTCTTC. Translation gives CASRPSGMNNEQFF.

This rearrangement joins TRBV6-6 to TRBJ2-7, with D uncertain. The CDR3 totals 13 residues. The germline gives CDR1 MNHNY, CDR2 SVGAGI (reference sequence). The V end was cut by 5 bases, the J end by 7 bases, with 15 bases between. CDR3 nucleotides: TGTGCCAGCAGTCCTCAATTTTTAGGGGAGCAGTACTTC. Residues: CASSPQFLGEQYF.

V is TRBV5-1 and J is TRBJ1-6; a weak D match, TRBD1 (5 bases). CDR3 length: 14 residues. The germline CDR1 and CDR2 sequences are SGHRS and YFSETQ. Trimming removed 4 bases at V and 9 bases at J, with 14 bases between. The CDR3 DNA sequence: TGCGCCAGCAGCCCGGGGTCGCAGGGTTCACCCCTCCACTTT. Protein product: CASSPGSQGSPLHF.

V is TRBV29-1 and J is TRBJ2-7; either TRBD1 or TRBD2 may fit D (6 bases each). Germline values: CDR1 SQVTM, CDR2 ANQGSEA. Trimming cost V 1 base and J 6 bases, with 10 bases left between them. This CDR3 contains 12 residues. CDR3: CSVEGGGPEQYF. CDR3 sequence (DNA): TGCAGCGTTGAAGGTGGGGGGCCCGAGCAGTACTTC.

The rearrangement joins TRBV7-9 to TRBJ1-2, with D possibly matching TRBD1 (6 bases). This CDR3 comprises 16 residues. Trimming removed 3 bases from V and 0 bases from J, with 14 bases in between. Germline V CDR1 and CDR2: SEHNR, FQNEAQ (reference sequence). This chain's CDR3 is CASSFPDRNSNYGYTF. The DNA of the CDR3 is TGTGCCAGCAGCTTCCCCGACAGGAACTCTAACTATGGCTACACCTTC.

The chain joins TRBV21-1 to TRBJ1-5. TRBV21-1 is listed as a pseudogene. The CDR3 runs to 15 residues. The CDR3 reads CASSRWDVGSQPQHF. The CDR3 nucleotides are TGTGCCAGCAGCAGATGGGACGTAGGGAGTCAGCCCCAGCATTTT.

This sequence joins TRBV19 and TRBJ2-2; D may be TRBD1 or TRBD2 (5 bases each). The germline V gene has CDR1 LNHDA and CDR2 SQIVND (reference sequence). The CDR3 totals 15 residues. Trimming removed 5 bases from V and 6 bases from J, with 16 bases in between. CDR3 nucleotide sequence: TGTGCCAGTAGTCCCCGGGACCCGGTGGCCGGGGAGCTGTTTTTT. This encodes CASSPRDPVAGELFF.

The rearrangement joins TRBV7-9 to TRBJ2-7; 14 bases match TRBD2. The germline CDR1 and CDR2 sequences are SEHNR and FQNEAQ (reference sequence). V lost 5 bases to trimming and J lost 4 bases; unmatched junction nucleotides: 4. The CDR3 extends over 15 amino acids. The CDR3 DNA reads TGTGCCAGCAGCGGCGGGACTAGCGGGAGTTACGAGCAGTACTTC. It is translated as CASSGGTSGSYEQYF.

V gene TRBV30 combines with J gene TRBJ2-7, with D possibly matching TRBD1 (6 bases). Looked up from germline, CDR1 is GTSNPN and CDR2 is SVGIG (reference sequence). The CDR3 consists of 11 residues. V was cut by 3 bases and J by 5 bases, with 8 bases left in between. The CDR3 reads CAWRQGNEQYF. CDR3 nucleotide sequence: TGTGCCTGGAGACAGGGTAACGAGCAGTACTTC. The entire variable domain, with the rest obtained from reference TRBV30 and TRBJ2-7, is as follows: SQTIHQWPATLVQPVGSPLSLECTVEGTSNPNLYWYRQAAGRGLQLLFYSVGIGQISSEVPQNLSASRPQDRQFILSSKKLLLSDSGFYLCAWRQGNEQYFGPGTRLTVT.

V and J are TRBV5-8 and TRBJ2-1; 10 bases match TRBD2. The CDR3 consists of 18 residues. Germline-derived CDR1 and CDR2 are SGHTS and YDEGEE. V shed 0 bases, J shed 0 bases, and the junction held 6 bases outside the gene matches. The CDR3 spells CASSLEGTSVSSYNEQFF. CDR3 DNA: TGTGCCAGCAGCTTGGAAGGGACTAGCGTTAGCTCCTACAATGAGCAGTTCTTC.

This chain links TRBV19 with TRBJ2-3; D unclear. The CDR3 loop spans 12 amino acids. CDR1 is LNHDA and CDR2 is SQIVND in the germline V gene (reference sequence). V lost 4 bases and J lost 6, with 8 bases in between. CDR3 sequence reads: CASSTLGDTQYF. CDR3 nucleotide sequence: TGTGCCAGTAGTACCCTAGGGGATACGCAGTATTTT.

This clone appeared a single time. V is TRBV14 and J is TRBJ1-2, with TRBD1 identical over 9 bases. Germline V gives CDR1 SGHDN, CDR2 FVKESK. Germline trimming cut 3 bases from V and 6 bases from J; bases unmatched to any gene: 2. This CDR3 comprises 13 residues. DNA for the CDR3: TGTGCCAGCAGCCACCGGACAGGGGATGGCTACACCTTC. It yields the protein CASSHRTGDGYTF.

This chain uses TRBV29-1 with TRBJ2-5; 10 positions agree with TRBD2. The germline V gene has CDR1 SQVTM and CDR2 ANQGSEA. The CDR3 covers 17 residues. J gave up 5 bases and V 1 base, and 13 bases lay outside the gene matches. This CDR3 is CSVEVIAASGSWETQYF. CDR3 DNA: TGCAGCGTTGAAGTCATAGCGGCTAGCGGGAGTTGGGAGACCCAGTACTTC.

This rearrangement joins TRBV9 to TRBJ2-2; no firm D call. V lost 3 bases and J 1 base, leaving 10 bases between the germline ends. The germline gives CDR1 SGDLS, CDR2 YYNGEE. The CDR3 spans 15 residues. The CDR3 here is CASSDRVGNTGELFF. CDR3 sequence (DNA): TGTGCCAGCAGCGATAGGGTGGGGAACACCGGGGAGCTGTTTTTT.

There are a few counts of this clone. This chain links TRBV2 with TRBJ1-2; 7 bases fit TRBD1. Germline V gene sequence: CDR1 SNHLY, CDR2 FYNNEI. CDR3 length: 14 amino acids. V dropped 5 bases and J dropped 4; count of bases not matched to a gene: 7. As DNA, the CDR3 is TGTGCCAGCAGTCGTGGGACAGAAATCTATGGCTACACCTTC. Translation gives CASSRGTEIYGYTF. The full variable domain, rest sourced from reference TRBV2 and TRBJ1-2, is EPEVTQTPSHQVTQMGQEVILRCVPISNHLYFYWYRQILGQKVEFLVSFYNNEISEKSEIFDDQFSVERPDGSNFTLKIRSTKLEDSAMYFCASSRGTEIYGYTFGSGTRLTVV.

CDR3 DNA: TGTGCCAGCAGCCAAGCTACAGATCAAGAGACCCAGTACTTC. Amino acid sequence: CASSQATDQETQYF. The chain recombines TRBV11-2 with TRBJ2-5; D not certain. CDR3 length: 14 residues. From germline, CDR1 is SGHAT and CDR2 FQNNGV. V was cut by 5 bases and J by 2 bases, with 12 bases left in between.

As DNA, the CDR3 is TGCGCCAGCAGTCGGACAGGGGTCCCCGGGGAGCTGTTTTTT. It encodes CASSRTGVPGELFF. The chain recombines TRBV4-3 with TRBJ2-2, with TRBD1 identical over 9 bases. The junction had 5 bases not matched to a gene; V was cut back by 6 bases and J by 6 bases. Germline loops: CDR1 LGHNA, CDR2 YSLEER. The CDR3 consists of 14 residues.

V and J are TRBV6-2 or TRBV6-3 and TRBJ2-5; 12 nucleotides align to TRBD2. CDR1 and CDR2 (germline): MNHEY, SVGEGT. Losses at the gene ends were 5 bases for V and 5 bases for J; bases not matched to a gene: 6. The CDR3 runs to 15 residues. This CDR3 is CASSPTSGSVETQYF. The DNA of the CDR3 is TGTGCCAGCAGTCCGACTAGCGGGAGTGTGGAGACCCAGTACTTC.

This clone was seen only a few times. The rearrangement uses TRBV4-1 and TRBJ2-7, with D possibly being TRBD1 (5 bases). Germline V lookup: CDR1 MGHRA, CDR2 YSYEKL. The length of the CDR3 is 12 residues. Trimming cost V 4 bases and J 6 bases, with 10 bases left between them. The CDR3 DNA follows: TGCGCCAGCAGCCCGAATCAGGGCGAGCAGTACTTC. This encodes CASSPNQGEQYF.

This clone has just a few counts. CDR3 nucleotides: TGTGCCAGCAGTGACTCGGCGGGAGGATTCGGGGAGCTGTTTTTT. This encodes CASSDSAGGFGELFF. The chain has TRBV6-4 and TRBJ2-2, with TRBD2 matching over 8 bases. Germline loops: CDR1 MRHNA, CDR2 SNTAGT. V was pared by 0 bases and J by 7 bases, with 4 bases of the junction left unmatched. The CDR3 is 15 amino acids.

The chain has TRBV6-6 and TRBJ2-7; TRBD1 matches at 11 bases. This CDR3 has 16 amino acids. J lost 1 base, V lost 0 bases, and 2 bases had no gene match. Looked up from germline, CDR1 is MNHNY and CDR2 is SVGAGI (reference sequence). This CDR3 reads CASSYSGTGGSYEQYF. CDR3 nucleotide sequence: TGTGCCAGCAGTTACTCGGGGACAGGGGGATCCTACGAGCAGTACTTC.

This clone was observed a few times. The J gene is TRBJ2-1, the V gene TRBV7-2; TRBD1 matches at 9 bases. CDR3 length equals 16 residues. The germline V gene encodes CDR1 SGHTA and CDR2 FQGNSA. J was trimmed by 5 bases and V by 3 bases; bases with no gene match: 8. The chain's CDR3 is CASSLTPGTGNNEQFF. CDR3 DNA sequence: TGTGCCAGCAGCTTGACCCCGGGGACAGGGAACAATGAGCAGTTCTTC.

The chain uses TRBV29-1 and TRBJ2-5; 10 positions agree with TRBD1. This CDR3 contains 16 residues. Germline V gives CDR1 SQVTM, CDR2 ANQGSEA. The V gene end was trimmed by 2 bases and the J gene end by 5 bases; junction bases not matched to a gene: 11. CDR3 residues: CSVEFGGTGVEETQYF. DNA of the CDR3: TGCAGCGTTGAATTCGGGGGGACAGGGGTGGAGGAGACCCAGTACTTC.

The genes are TRBV19 and TRBJ2-1; 7 nucleotides line up with TRBD2. Trimming took 4 bases from V and 10 from J; bases not matched to a gene: 10. This CDR3 is 14 amino acids long. The germline V gene encodes CDR1 LNHDA and CDR2 SQIVND (reference sequence). CDR3 bases: TGTGCCAGTAGTACACAAAATCTGGGGGGGGAGCAGTTCTTC. This translates into CASSTQNLGGEQFF.

J is TRBJ2-7 and V is TRBV14, with TRBD1 matching 10 bases. CDR3 length: 19 residues. After removal of 4 bases from V and 5 bases from J, the junction contained 20 bases not matched to a gene. CDR1 and CDR2 from the germline V gene are SGHDN and FVKESK. This CDR3 reads CASSPIPTFSGTGEHEQYF. CDR3 DNA sequence: TGTGCCAGCAGCCCGATCCCTACCTTTTCCGGGACAGGGGAGCACGAGCAGTACTTC.

This clone has just a few counts. The genes are TRBV30 and TRBJ2-7; D is perhaps TRBD1 or TRBD2 (5 bases each). Germline V lookup: CDR1 GTSNPN, CDR2 SVGIG (reference sequence). The CDR3 consists of 11 residues. V lost 8 bases, J lost 6 bases, and 14 bases lay in between. CDR3: CAGDRGLEQYF. The DNA for the CDR3 is TGTGCCGGGGACCGAGGGCTCGAGCAGTACTTC.

The rearrangement links TRBV14 to TRBJ2-1; 7 bases fit TRBD2. This CDR3 spans 16 amino acids. Germline trimming cut 3 bases from V and 7 bases from J; bases unmatched to any gene: 12. Germline values: CDR1 SGHDN, CDR2 FVKESK. The CDR3 region has the DNA TGTGCCAGCAGCCACACCCCCGGGCGGGAGCGGAATGAGCAGTTCTTC. Translating it yields CASSHTPGRERNEQFF.

The gene calls are TRBV5-1 and TRBJ2-3; D is possibly TRBD2 (6 bases). Germline V lookup: CDR1 SGHRS, CDR2 YFSETQ. This CDR3 region has 17 residues. V was cut by 3 bases and J by 0 bases, with 17 bases left in between. The CDR3 sequence: CASSWDLEGGSTDTQYF. As DNA, the CDR3 is TGCGCCAGCAGCTGGGATTTAGAGGGAGGAAGCACAGATACGCAGTATTTT.

The chain employs TRBV28 and TRBJ2-1; 10 positions match TRBD2. Germline-derived CDR1 and CDR2 are MDHEN and SYDVKM. This CDR3 has 17 residues. Unmatched junction bases numbered 18, after V lost 7 bases and J lost 9 bases. CDR3 loop: CASTSKWSSGRNSEQFF. The CDR3 DNA follows: TGTGCCAGCACCTCAAAGTGGAGTAGCGGGAGGAATAGTGAGCAGTTCTTC.